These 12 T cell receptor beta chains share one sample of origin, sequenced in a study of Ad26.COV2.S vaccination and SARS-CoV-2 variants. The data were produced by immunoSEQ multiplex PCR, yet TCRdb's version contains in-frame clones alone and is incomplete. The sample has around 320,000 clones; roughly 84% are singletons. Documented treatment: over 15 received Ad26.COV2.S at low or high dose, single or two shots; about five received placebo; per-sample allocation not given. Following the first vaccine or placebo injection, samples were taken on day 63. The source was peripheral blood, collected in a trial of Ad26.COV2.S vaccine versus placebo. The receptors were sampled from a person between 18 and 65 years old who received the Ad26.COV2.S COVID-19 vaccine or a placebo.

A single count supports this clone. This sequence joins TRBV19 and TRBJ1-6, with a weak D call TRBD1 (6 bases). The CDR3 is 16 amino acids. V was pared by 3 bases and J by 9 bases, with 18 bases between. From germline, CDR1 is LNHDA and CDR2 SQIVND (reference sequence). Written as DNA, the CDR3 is TGTGCCAGTAGTATTATGGGGGGCAGGGGCCGTTCACCCCTCCACTTT. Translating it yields CASSIMGGRGRSPLHF.

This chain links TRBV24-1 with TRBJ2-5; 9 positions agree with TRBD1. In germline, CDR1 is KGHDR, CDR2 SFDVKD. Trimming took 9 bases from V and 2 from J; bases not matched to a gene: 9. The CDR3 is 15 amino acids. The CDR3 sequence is CATGSTDRGQETQYF. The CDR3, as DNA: TGTGCCACCGGGTCAACGGACAGGGGTCAAGAGACCCAGTACTTC.

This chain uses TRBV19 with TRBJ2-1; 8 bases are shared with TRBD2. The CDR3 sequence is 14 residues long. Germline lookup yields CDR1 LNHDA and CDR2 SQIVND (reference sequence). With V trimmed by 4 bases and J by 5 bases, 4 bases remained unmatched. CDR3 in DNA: TGTGCCAGTAGTAGGACGGGGGGGGACAATGAGCAGTTCTTC. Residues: CASSRTGGDNEQFF.

CDR3 DNA sequence: TGTGCCAGCAGAGGCCAGGGCCCAGGTACGCAGTATTTT. Translation gives CASRGQGPGTQYF. The chain has TRBV2 and TRBJ2-3, with D perhaps matching TRBD1 (5 bases). Germline V gives CDR1 SNHLY, CDR2 FYNNEI. The CDR3 length is 13 residues. V was pared by 6 bases and J by 8 bases, with 15 bases between. The whole variable domain, filled in from reference TRBV2 and TRBJ2-3, reads EPEVTQTPSHQVTQMGQEVILRCVPISNHLYFYWYRQILGQKVEFLVSFYNNEISEKSEIFDDQFSVERPDGSNFTLKIRSTKLEDSAMYFCASRGQGPGTQYFGPGTRLTVL.

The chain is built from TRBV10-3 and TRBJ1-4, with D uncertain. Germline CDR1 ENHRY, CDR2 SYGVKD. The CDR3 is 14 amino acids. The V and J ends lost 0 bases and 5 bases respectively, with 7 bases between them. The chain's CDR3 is CAISESGSNEKLFF. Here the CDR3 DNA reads TGTGCCATCAGTGAGTCCGGGTCGAATGAAAAACTGTTTTTT.

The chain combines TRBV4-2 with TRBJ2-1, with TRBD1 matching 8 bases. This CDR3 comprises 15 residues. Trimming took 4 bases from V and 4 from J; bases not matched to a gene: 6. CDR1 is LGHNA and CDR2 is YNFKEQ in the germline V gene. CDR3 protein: CASSRLGDRYNEQFF. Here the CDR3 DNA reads TGTGCCAGCAGCCGACTTGGGGACAGGTACAATGAGCAGTTCTTC.

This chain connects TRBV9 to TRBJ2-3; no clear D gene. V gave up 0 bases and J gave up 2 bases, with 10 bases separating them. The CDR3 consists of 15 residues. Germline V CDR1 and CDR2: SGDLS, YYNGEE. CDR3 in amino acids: CASSVENKITDTQYF. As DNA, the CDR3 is TGTGCCAGCAGCGTAGAGAACAAGATCACAGATACGCAGTATTTT.

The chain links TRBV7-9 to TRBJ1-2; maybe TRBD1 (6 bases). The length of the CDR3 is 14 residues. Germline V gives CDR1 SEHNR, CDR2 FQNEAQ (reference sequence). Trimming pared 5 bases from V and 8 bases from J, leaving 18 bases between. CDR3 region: CASSPRGGGDGYTF. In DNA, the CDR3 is TGTGCCAGCAGCCCTCGCGGAGGGGGGGACGGCTACACCTTC.

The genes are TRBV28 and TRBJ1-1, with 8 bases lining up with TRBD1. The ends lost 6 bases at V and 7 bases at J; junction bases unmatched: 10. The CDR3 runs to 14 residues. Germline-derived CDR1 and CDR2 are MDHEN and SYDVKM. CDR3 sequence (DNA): TGTGCCAGCAGCTTCTCGGACAGGGATGGTGAAGCTTTCTTT. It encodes CASSFSDRDGEAFF. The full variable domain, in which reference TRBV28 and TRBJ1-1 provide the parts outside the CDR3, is DVKVTQSSRYLVKRTGEKVFLECVQDMDHENMFWYRQDPGLGLRLIYFSYDVKMKEKGDIPEGYSVSREKKERFSLILESASTNQTSMYLCASSFSDRDGEAFFGQGTRLTVV.

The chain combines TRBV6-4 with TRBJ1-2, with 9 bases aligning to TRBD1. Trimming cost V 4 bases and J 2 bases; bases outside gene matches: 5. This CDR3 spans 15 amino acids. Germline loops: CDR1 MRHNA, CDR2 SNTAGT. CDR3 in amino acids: CASSAGQGINYGYTF. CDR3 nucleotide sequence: TGTGCCAGCAGTGCGGGACAGGGTATAAACTATGGCTACACCTTC.

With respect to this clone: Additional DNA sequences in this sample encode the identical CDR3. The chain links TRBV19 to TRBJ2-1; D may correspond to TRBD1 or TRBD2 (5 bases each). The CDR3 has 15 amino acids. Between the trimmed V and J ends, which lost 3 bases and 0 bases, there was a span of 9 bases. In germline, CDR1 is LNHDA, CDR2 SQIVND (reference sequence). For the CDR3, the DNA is TGTGCCAGTAGTATCGCAGGGAGCTCCTACAATGAGCAGTTCTTC. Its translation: CASSIAGSSYNEQFF.

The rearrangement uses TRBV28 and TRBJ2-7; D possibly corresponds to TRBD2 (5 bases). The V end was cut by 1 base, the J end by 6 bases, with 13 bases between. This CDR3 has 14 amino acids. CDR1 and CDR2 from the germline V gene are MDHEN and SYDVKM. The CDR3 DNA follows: TGTGCCAGCAGTTTATTGAACGGGGATAGCGAGCAGTACTTC. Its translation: CASSLLNGDSEQYF. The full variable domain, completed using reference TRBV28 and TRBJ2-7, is DVKVTQSSRYLVKRTGEKVFLECVQDMDHENMFWYRQDPGLGLRLIYFSYDVKMKEKGDIPEGYSVSREKKERFSLILESASTNQTSMYLCASSLLNGDSEQYFGPGTRLTVT.